The T cell receptor (beta chain) under discussion was sequenced for a study of control samples from healthy donors and cancer patients. Sequencing used immunoSEQ multiplex PCR; TCRdb keeps in-frame clones, though not all of them. Of roughly 150,000 clones detected, 80% to 95% appear once; the ten largest clones hold less than 6%. Trimming at V came to 11 bases and at J to 1 base, leaving 8 bases not matched to a gene. CDR1 is LNHDA and CDR2 is SQIVND in the germline V gene (reference sequence). The CDR3 spans 14 residues. The chain has TRBV19 and TRBJ1-5; 7 bases align to TRBD1. The sample taken for sequencing was blood. The receptor was isolated from a man aged 18 to 29 in good health. The CDR3 loop reads CASGGVYSNQPQHF. CDR3 nucleotide sequence: TGTGCCTCAGGGGGGGTATACAGCAATCAGCCCCAGCATTTT.